The T cell receptor (beta chain) under discussion was sequenced for a study of blood T cell repertoires in COVID-19. V dropped 0 bases and J dropped 3; count of bases not matched to a gene: 15. Germline CDR1 is LGHDT and CDR2 is YNNKEL (reference sequence). The CDR3 loop spans 21 amino acids. Sequencing was performed with immunoSEQ multiplex PCR; in TCRdb, only in-frame clones are kept and a portion is missing. The table includes around 200,000 clones, approximately 78% detected once. This clone appeared a few times. This clonotype was obtained from a man aged 40-49 years who had recovered from COVID-19. The sequenced material came from PBMCs or T cells enriched from blood (not recorded which). The chain carries TRBV3-1 (or the pseudogene TRBV3-2) and TRBJ2-1, with 12 nucleotides matching TRBD2. CDR3 coding DNA: TGTGCCAGCAGCCAAGATCTCTGGTCTAGCGGGAGGGTAGGGATCTACAATGAGCAGTTCTTC. Translating gives CASSQDLWSSGRVGIYNEQFF.